This TCR beta chain was recovered during a study of radiotherapy plus CTLA-4 blockade in lung cancer. Whole-study context: Under 20% of patients responded objectively, and approximately 31% achieved disease control.

Here immunoSEQ multiplex PCR was the method, and the copy in TCRdb shows in-frame clones only, minus some. The sample yields about 100,000 clones, roughly 85% seen once. CDR1 MNHEY and CDR2 SMNVEV come from the germline V gene (reference sequence). The ends were cut back, 6 bases at V and 3 bases at J, with 12 bases in the middle. The CDR3 covers 13 residues. On this clone: Distinct nucleotide sequences in the sample also encode this CDR3.

Focal radiation and CTLA-4 blockade (ipilimumab) were tested in chemo-refractory metastatic non-small-cell lung cancer patients. The sequencing used peripheral blood, collected from a patient treated with radiotherapy plus ipilimumab. The receptor was isolated from a human donor with non-small cell lung cancer who had stable disease on radiotherapy plus ipilimumab. The chain carries TRBV27 and TRBJ2-7, with D tentatively TRBD1 (5 bases). The DNA for the CDR3 is TGTGCCAGCAGCACTGACAGAGACTACGAGCAGTACTTC. Amino acids: CASSTDRDYEQYF.